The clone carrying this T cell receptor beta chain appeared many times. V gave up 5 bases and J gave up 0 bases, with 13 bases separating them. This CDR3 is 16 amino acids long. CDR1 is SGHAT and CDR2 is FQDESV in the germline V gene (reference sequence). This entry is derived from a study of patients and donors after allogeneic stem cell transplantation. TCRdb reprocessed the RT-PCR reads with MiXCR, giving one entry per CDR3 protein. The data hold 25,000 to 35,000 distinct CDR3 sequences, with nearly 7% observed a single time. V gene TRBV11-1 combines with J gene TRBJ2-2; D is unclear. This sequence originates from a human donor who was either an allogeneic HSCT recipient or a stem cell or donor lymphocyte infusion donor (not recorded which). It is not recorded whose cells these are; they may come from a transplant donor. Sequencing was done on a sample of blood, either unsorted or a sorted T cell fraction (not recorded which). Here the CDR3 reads CASSPRVSTNTGELFF. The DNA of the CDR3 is TGTGCCAGCAGCCCACGGGTTAGCACGAACACCGGGGAGCTGTTTTTT.